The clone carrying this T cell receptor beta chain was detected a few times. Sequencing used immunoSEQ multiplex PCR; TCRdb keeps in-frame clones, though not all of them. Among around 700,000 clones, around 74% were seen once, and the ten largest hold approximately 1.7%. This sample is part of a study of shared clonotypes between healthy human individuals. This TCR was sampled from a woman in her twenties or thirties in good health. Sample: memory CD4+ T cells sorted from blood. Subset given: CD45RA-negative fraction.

This CDR3 is CASSTVHQETQYF. In DNA form, the CDR3 reads TGTGCCAGCTCGACAGTGCACCAAGAGACCCAGTACTTC. The chain carries TRBV5-6 and TRBJ2-5; D is perhaps TRBD1 (5 bases). The CDR3 has 13 amino acids. CDR1 and CDR2 (germline): SGHDT, YYEEEE. With 7 bases removed from V and 0 bases from J, the gap between germline ends came to 10 bases.